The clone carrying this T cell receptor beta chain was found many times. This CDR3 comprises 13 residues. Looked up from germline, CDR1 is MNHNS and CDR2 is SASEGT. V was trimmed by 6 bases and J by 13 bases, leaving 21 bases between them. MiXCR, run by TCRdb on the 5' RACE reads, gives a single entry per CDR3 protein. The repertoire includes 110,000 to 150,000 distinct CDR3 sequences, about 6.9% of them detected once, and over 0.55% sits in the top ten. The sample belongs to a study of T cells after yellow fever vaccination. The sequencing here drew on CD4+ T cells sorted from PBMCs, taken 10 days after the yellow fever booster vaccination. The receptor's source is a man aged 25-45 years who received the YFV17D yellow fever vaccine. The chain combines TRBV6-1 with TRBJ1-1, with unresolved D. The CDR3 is CASREVRASKGFF. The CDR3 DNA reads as TGTGCCAGCAGGGAGGTCCGGGCCTCAAAAGGTTTCTTT.